Below, 23 T cell receptor beta chains from the same sample are listed, as sequenced in a study of metastatic and nonmetastatic thyroid tumors. TCRdb recomputed clones from the PCR reads via MiXCR. The sample contains tens of thousands of clones, about 26% of which appear only once. Before thyroid surgery, none of the patients had received any treatment. Sequenced: blood. The source is a female donor with papillary thyroid cancer or a benign thyroid nodule (not recorded which). Some clones in this sample may be carry-over from other donors' samples.

This clone was detected ten times or more. The V gene is TRBV7-8, the J gene TRBJ2-6; 9 nucleotides align to TRBD1. Germline CDR1 and CDR2: SGHVS and FQNEAQ. The CDR3 spans 17 residues. Germline trimming cut 6 bases from V and 0 bases from J; bases unmatched to any gene: 6. In DNA, the CDR3 is TGTGCCAGCAGACCGACAGGGGGTAGCTCTGGGGCCAACGTCCTGACTTTC. This translates into CASRPTGGSSGANVLTF.

The chain combines TRBV20-1 with TRBJ2-7; TRBD1 matches at 11 bases. The CDR3 covers 15 residues. Trimming removed 6 bases from V and 0 bases from J; junction bases left unmatched: 7. The V gene's germline CDR1 is DFQATT and CDR2 SNEGSKA (reference sequence). The CDR3 DNA sequence: TGCAGTGCGCCTCCCGGGACAGGGGGCTCCTACGAGCAGTACTTC. This sequence encodes CSAPPGTGGSYEQYF.

This clone is categorized as medium-sized (0.01 to 0.1%). The gene calls are TRBV20-1 and TRBJ2-7; D is possibly TRBD2 (5 bases). The CDR3 spans 14 residues. V dropped 3 bases and J dropped 0 bases, with 12 bases sitting between them. In germline, CDR1 is DFQATT, CDR2 SNEGSKA (reference sequence). CDR3 nucleotide sequence: TGCAGTGCTAGTTTCAGCGGTATCTCCTACGAGCAGTACTTC. Encoded protein: CSASFSGISYEQYF.

This clone was counted at least ten times. The CDR3 DNA reads TGTGCCAGCAGCCCCGCGACTGAAGCTTTCTTT. It specifies CASSPATEAFF. The gene calls are TRBV7-2 and TRBJ1-1; D is unclear. Germline assignment: CDR1 SGHTA and CDR2 FQGNSA. Trimming removed 5 bases at V and 5 bases at J, with 6 bases between. This CDR3 has 11 amino acids.

The chain recombines TRBV7-9 with TRBJ1-2; a possible D gene is TRBD1 (5 bases). Trimming left V 7 bases short and J 4 bases short, with 16 bases between. Germline V CDR1 and CDR2: SEHNR, FQNEAQ (reference sequence). This CDR3 is 14 amino acids long. In DNA, the CDR3 is TGTGCCAGCATCCAGGACATTTCTCTCTATGGCTACACCTTC. It specifies CASIQDISLYGYTF.

This clone occurred once. The chain links TRBV30 to TRBJ2-1, with 8 bases matching TRBD2. V lost 1 base and J lost 15; bases outside the gene matches: 5. The CDR3 is 11 amino acids. Germline V gene lookup returns CDR1 GTSNPN and CDR2 SVGIG (reference sequence). The CDR3 DNA reads TGTGCCTGGAGTGGGACTAGCCTGGGGTTCTTC. It encodes CAWSGTSLGFF. Filled out from reference TRBV30 and TRBJ2-1, the complete variable domain reads SQTIHQWPATLVQPVGSPLSLECTVEGTSNPNLYWYRQAAGRGLQLLFYSVGIGQISSEVPQNLSASRPQDRQFILSSKKLLLSDSGFYLCAWSGTSLGFFGPGTRLTVL.

There are a few counts of this clone. The chain joins TRBV6-1 to TRBJ2-7; TRBD2 matches 9 bases. The ends lost 3 bases at V and 9 bases at J; junction bases unmatched: 9. Per germline, CDR1 MNHNS and CDR2 SASEGT. The CDR3 runs to 14 residues. CDR3 DNA sequence: TGTGCCAGCAGTGAGTGCGCTAGCGGGAACCGGCAGTACTTC. Its translation is CASSECASGNRQYF.

The V gene is TRBV12-3 or TRBV12-4, the J gene TRBJ1-5; D unclear. The germline V and J ends were trimmed by 6 bases and 11 bases, with 14 bases remaining between them. The CDR3 covers 12 residues. CDR3 in amino acids: CASSPAGETQHF. The DNA of the CDR3 is TGTGCCAGCAGCCCAGCGGGAGAGACCCAGCATTTT.

This clone ranks as medium-sized (0.01 to 0.1%). The chain couples TRBV4-1 to TRBJ1-4; D call uncertain. CDR1 and CDR2 from the germline V gene are MGHRA and YSYEKL. V was trimmed by 2 bases and J by 8 bases, leaving 9 bases between them. The CDR3 sequence is 13 residues long. The CDR3 bases are TGCGCCAGCAGCCAACTAATAGGAGAAAAACTGTTTTTT. Its translation: CASSQLIGEKLFF.

This clone was picked up many times. This chain connects TRBV6-5 to TRBJ2-7, with TRBD2 as a possible D gene (5 bases). The CDR3 is 14 amino acids. Trimming took off 2 bases at V and 5 bases at J, with 13 bases between the two ends. Per the germline V gene, CDR1 is MNHEY and CDR2 is SVGAGI. In nucleotides, the CDR3 is TGTGCCAGCAGTTACCGGGAATGGAGTGACGAGCAGTACTTC. It translates to CASSYREWSDEQYF.

This clone was counted a few times. The chain links TRBV20-1 to TRBJ2-6; TRBD2 agrees at 9 bases. CDR1 and CDR2 (germline): DFQATT, SNEGSKA (reference sequence). The CDR3 spans 17 residues. After removal of 3 bases from V and 1 base from J, the junction contained 7 bases not matched to a gene. Written as DNA, the CDR3 is TGCAGTGCTAGTTCCGGGACTAGCTCTTCTGGGGCCAACGTCCTGACTTTC. Encoded protein: CSASSGTSSSGANVLTF.

About this clone itself: It may be a read error: a sequence one base away is much more abundant. The rearrangement uses TRBV5-6 and TRBJ2-3, with TRBD1 matching 9 bases. J was trimmed by 4 bases and V by 0 bases; bases with no gene match: 6. Germline-derived CDR1 and CDR2 are SGHDT and YYEEEE. The CDR3 has 16 amino acids. CDR3 protein: CASSLEGTGTSDTQYF. The CDR3 region has the DNA TGTGCCAGCAGCTTGGAAGGGACAGGGACATCAGATACGCAGTATTTT.

This clone turned up a few times. V usage is TRBV12-3 or TRBV12-4 and J usage is TRBJ2-6; 13 bases fit TRBD2. The CDR3 length is 18 residues. V lost 5 bases, J lost 1 base, and 5 bases stayed unmatched. CDR3: CASSPGLAGASGANVLTF. The CDR3 bases are TGTGCCAGCAGTCCCGGACTAGCGGGAGCTTCTGGGGCCAACGTCCTGACTTTC.

This clone showed up many times. The chain has TRBV5-6 and TRBJ2-7; D is uncertain. Germline V gene sequence: CDR1 SGHDT, CDR2 YYEEEE. This CDR3 has 11 amino acids. The V gene lost 0 bases and the J gene lost 6 bases, with 4 bases spanning the gap. CDR3 loop: CASSLVGEQYF. CDR3 bases: TGTGCCAGCAGCTTGGTGGGCGAGCAGTACTTC.

This clone has ten or more counts. The junction departs from the called germline gene at one end, perhaps through a read error. The rearrangement joins TRBV5-6 to TRBJ1-3, with 7 bases matching TRBD1. Germline-derived CDR1 and CDR2 are SGHDT and YYEEEE. The length of the CDR3 is 15 residues. The CDR3, as DNA: TGTGTCAGCAGCTTCAGGGGGACCTCTGGAAACACCATATATTTT. It codes for CVSSFRGTSGNTIYF.

In its sample, this clone was seen many times. The J gene is TRBJ1-1, the V gene TRBV5-1; TRBD1 is a possible D gene (5 bases). Trimming removed 6 bases from V and 5 bases from J, with 17 bases in between. Germline lookup yields CDR1 SGHRS and CDR2 YFSETQ. The CDR3 loop spans 14 amino acids. The CDR3 DNA follows: TGCGCCAGCATGAGTCCTACACGGGGGACTGAAGCTTTCTTT. This codes for CASMSPTRGTEAFF.

There are many counts of this clone. The chain recombines TRBV7-9 with TRBJ2-5; no clear D. The CDR3 is 14 residues long. V lost 1 base and J lost 1, with 7 bases in between. Germline CDR1 SEHNR, CDR2 FQNEAQ (reference sequence). The CDR3 loop is CASSLGSSQETQYF. CDR3 nucleotides: TGTGCCAGCAGCTTAGGCTCTTCCCAAGAGACCCAGTACTTC.

By frequency in the sample, this clone is medium-sized (0.01 to 0.1%). V and J are TRBV7-2 and TRBJ1-3; D ambiguous. V dropped 2 bases and J dropped 4 bases, with 9 bases sitting between them. Germline values: CDR1 SGHTA, CDR2 FQGNSA. This CDR3 is 14 amino acids long. The CDR3: CASSLLGRGNTIYF. CDR3 DNA: TGTGCCAGCAGCTTACTAGGCAGAGGAAACACCATATATTTT. The full variable domain, completed using reference TRBV7-2 and TRBJ1-3, is GAGVSQSPSNKVTEKGKDVELRCDPISGHTALYWYRQSLGQGLEFLIYFQGNSAPDKSGLPSDRFSAERTGGSVSTLTIQRTQQEDSAVYLCASSLLGRGNTIYFGEGSWLTVV.

In this sample, this clone turned up a few times. This chain links TRBV10-3 with TRBJ2-3; weak D call: TRBD2 (6 bases). This CDR3 is built from 15 residues. The V and J ends lost 7 bases and 1 base respectively, with 15 bases between them. Germline CDR1 is ENHRY and CDR2 is SYGVKD. CDR3 region: CAIKYSGEGTDTQYF. CDR3 nucleotide sequence: TGTGCCATCAAATATAGCGGAGAAGGCACAGATACGCAGTATTTT.

In its sample, this clone ranks as medium-sized. The V gene is TRBV10-3, the J gene TRBJ2-7; D perhaps matches TRBD1 (6 bases). V shed 4 bases and J shed 2 bases, with 12 bases lying between them. Germline V gene lookup returns CDR1 ENHRY and CDR2 SYGVKD. The CDR3 covers 14 residues. Written as DNA, the CDR3 is TGTGCCATCAGTGGAACAGGGCTGGCCTACGAGCAGTACTTC. Its translation is CAISGTGLAYEQYF.

V usage is TRBV28 and J usage is TRBJ2-1, with 15 bases identical to TRBD2. Germline trimming cut 6 bases from V and 7 bases from J; bases unmatched to any gene: 4. The germline V gene encodes CDR1 MDHEN and CDR2 SYDVKM. The CDR3 is 15 amino acids. CDR3 sequence reads: CASSQGTSGRNEQFF. Written as DNA, the CDR3 is TGTGCCAGCAGCCAGGGGACTAGCGGGAGGAATGAGCAGTTCTTC. The whole variable domain, remainder taken from reference TRBV28 and TRBJ2-1, is DVKVTQSSRYLVKRTGEKVFLECVQDMDHENMFWYRQDPGLGLRLIYFSYDVKMKEKGDIPEGYSVSREKKERFSLILESASTNQTSMYLCASSQGTSGRNEQFFGPGTRLTVL.

In this sample, this clone turned up many times. This chain uses TRBV5-5 with TRBJ1-1; no definite D call. Trimming took 4 bases from V and 5 from J, leaving 15 bases between them. Germline V gives CDR1 SGHKS, CDR2 YYEKEE (reference sequence). The CDR3 totals 14 residues. DNA for the CDR3: TGTGCCAGCAGCCCGCCTTTCCGAGGGACTGAAGCTTTCTTT. The encoded protein is CASSPPFRGTEAFF.

This clone has at least ten counts. The chain uses TRBV12-3 or TRBV12-4 and TRBJ2-5, with D uncertain. With 0 bases removed from V and 1 base from J, the gap between germline ends came to 9 bases. The CDR3 spans 15 residues. As DNA, the CDR3 is TGTGCCAGCAGTTTAGCGCCACCATTCCAAGAGACCCAGTACTTC. Its protein product is CASSLAPPFQETQYF.